This T cell receptor beta chain was profiled in a study of blood T cell repertoires in COVID-19. CDR1 LGHDT and CDR2 YNNKEL come from the germline V gene (reference sequence). The CDR3 loop spans 15 amino acids. V lost 3 bases, J lost 0 bases, and 11 bases lay in between. Original analysis: Amplifying reference gene primers gave estimates of nucleated cell counts. This table comes from immunoSEQ multiplex PCR, and its TCRdb copy is limited to in-frame clones, with some not included. The V and J calls and clone size were taken over from that table, and D and trimming were inferred from the DNA. The sample holds about 350,000 clones, more than 85% seen once. All enrollees were roughly 18 to 90 years old and from about 24 US areas. Which cohort a participant joined came from the clinical history participants gave.

Sequencing was done on a sample of PBMCs or T cells enriched from blood (not recorded which). The chain couples TRBV3-1 (or the pseudogene TRBV3-2) to TRBJ1-1; D may be TRBD1 (6 bases). The clonotype was recovered from a woman aged 25 to 39 who had recovered from COVID-19. CDR3 sequence (DNA): TGTGCCAGCAGCCACCACAGGGTAATGAACACTGAAGCTTTCTTT. Translation gives CASSHHRVMNTEAFF.